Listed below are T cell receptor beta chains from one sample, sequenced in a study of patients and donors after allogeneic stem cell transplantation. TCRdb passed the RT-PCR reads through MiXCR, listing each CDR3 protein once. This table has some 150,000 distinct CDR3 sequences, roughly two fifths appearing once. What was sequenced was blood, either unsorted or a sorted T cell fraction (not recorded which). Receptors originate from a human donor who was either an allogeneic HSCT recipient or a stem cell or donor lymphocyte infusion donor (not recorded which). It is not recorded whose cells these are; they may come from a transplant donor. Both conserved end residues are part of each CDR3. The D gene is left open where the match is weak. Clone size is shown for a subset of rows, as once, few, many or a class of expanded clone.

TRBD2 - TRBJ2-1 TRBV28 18 TGTGCCAGTTTAGGTGGACTAGCGGGCGATAGCTCCTACAATGAGCAGTTCTTC CASLGGLAGDSSYNEQFF
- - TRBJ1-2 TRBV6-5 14 TGTGCCAGCAGTTCCACGACAGACGGGGTAGGCTACACCTTC CASSSTTDGVGYTF
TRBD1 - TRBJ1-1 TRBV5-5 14 TGTGCCAGCAGCCCTTGGACAGGGAGGTGGGAGGCTTTCTTT CASSPWTGRWEAFF
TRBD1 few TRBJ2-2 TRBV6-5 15 TGTGCCAGCAGTCGGGACAGGGGTCACACCGGGGAGCTGTTTTTT CASSRDRGHTGELFF
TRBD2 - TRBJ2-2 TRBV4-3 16 TGCGCCAGCAGCCCCCGGAGCGGGGGGGGCACCGGGGAGCTGTTTTTT CASSPRSGGGTGELFF
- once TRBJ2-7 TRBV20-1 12 TGCAGTGCTAGACAGAGCTCCTACGAGCAGTACTTC CSARQSSYEQYF
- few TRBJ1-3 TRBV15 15 TGTGCCACCAGCAGAGACAGGCTCTCTGGAAACACCATATATTTT CATSRDRLSGNTIYF
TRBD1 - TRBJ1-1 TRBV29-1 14 TGCAGCGTCTACGACAGGGATCTGAACACTGAAGCTTTCTTT CSVYDRDLNTEAFF
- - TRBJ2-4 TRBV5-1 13 TGCGCCAGCAGCTTGGCAGCCAAAAACATTCAGTACTTC CASSLAAKNIQYF
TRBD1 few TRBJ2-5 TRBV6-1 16 TGTGCCAGCAGTGAAGCCTGGACAGGGGGCCGGGAGACCCAGTACTTC CASSEAWTGGRETQYF
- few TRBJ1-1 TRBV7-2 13 TGTGCCAGCAGCTTAGACAAGGACACTGAAGCTTTCTTT CASSLDKDTEAFF
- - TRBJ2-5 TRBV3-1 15 TGTGCCAGCAGCAGTACGCGGGGACGACGCGAGACCCAGTACTTC CASSSTRGRRETQYF
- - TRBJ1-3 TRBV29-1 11 TGCAGCCTGAAGGGGAGGAACACCATATATTTT CSLKGRNTIYF
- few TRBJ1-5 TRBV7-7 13 TGTGCTAGCAGTATAGAGGTCGCTCAGCCCCAGCATTTT CASSIEVAQPQHF
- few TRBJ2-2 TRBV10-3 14 TGTGCCACGGTAGTCCTTTCGAACACCGGGGAGCTGTTTTTT CATVVLSNTGELFF
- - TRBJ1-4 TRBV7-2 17 TGTGCCAGCAGCTTAGCGTTAGCGGCGCTGGGGGATGAAAAACTGTTTTTT CASSLALAALGDEKLFF
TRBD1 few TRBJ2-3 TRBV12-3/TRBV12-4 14 TGTGCCAGCAGGTCGACAGGGAAGACAGATACGCAGTATTTT CASRSTGKTDTQYF
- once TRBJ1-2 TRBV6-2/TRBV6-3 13 TGTGCCAGCAGCTCCAGGCAAAACTATGGCTACACCTTC CASSSRQNYGYTF
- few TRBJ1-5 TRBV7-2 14 TGTGCCAGCAGCTTAGTGTTAGGGGATCAGCCCCAGCATTTT CASSLVLGDQPQHF